Below, 16 T cell receptor beta chains from the same sample are listed, as sequenced in a study of T cells after yellow fever vaccination. TCRdb independently ran MiXCR on the 5' RACE reads; one entry per CDR3 protein. Counted here are 500,000 to 650,000 distinct CDR3 sequences, 9% to 15% occurring once; the ten biggest clones make up more than 12%. Here the sequenced sample was PBMCs, taken on the day of the yellow fever booster vaccination. The receptors here all came from a man aged 25 to 45 who received the YFV17D yellow fever vaccine.

The genes are TRBV20-1 and TRBJ2-7, with 8 bases matching TRBD1. The length of the CDR3 is 15 residues. Germline CDR1 reads DFQATT; CDR2 reads SNEGSKA (reference sequence). J gave up 6 bases and V 0 bases, and 10 bases lay outside the gene matches. The CDR3 DNA is TGCAGTGCTAGAGATATCGGTCAGGGGGCGGGCGAGCAGTACTTC. The encoded protein is CSARDIGQGAGEQYF.

This clonotype was picked up a small number of times. This rearrangement joins TRBV29-1 to TRBJ2-1; 9 positions agree with TRBD2. Germline values: CDR1 SQVTM, CDR2 ANQGSEA. There are 11 residues in the CDR3. V was clipped by 6 bases and J by 10 bases; unmatched bases: 4. CDR3 protein: CSVAGGDEQFF. The CDR3 coding sequence is TGCAGCGTCGCGGGAGGGGACGAGCAGTTCTTC.

The chain recombines TRBV6-5 with TRBJ2-2, with unresolved D. Germline CDR1 and CDR2: MNHEY and SVGAGI. This CDR3 comprises 15 residues. V was cut by 2 bases and J by 0 bases, with 7 bases left in between. CDR3 bases: TGTGCCAGCAGTTACGGGTTGACGAACACCGGGGAGCTGTTTTTT. It yields the protein CASSYGLTNTGELFF.

This clonotype was observed a few times. The rearrangement uses TRBV7-6 and TRBJ1-1; tentative D call: TRBD1 (6 bases). The V and J ends lost 4 bases and 1 base respectively, with 13 bases between them. CDR1 is SGHVS and CDR2 is FNYEAQ in the germline V gene. The CDR3 is made up of 15 amino acids. CDR3 coding DNA: TGTGCCAGCAGCTGGCACACAGGGACGAACACTGAAGCTTTCTTT. This encodes CASSWHTGTNTEAFF.

This clonotype was seen more than once but under ten times. The chain uses TRBV6-4 and TRBJ2-1; 14 bases match TRBD2. Germline V lookup: CDR1 MRHNA, CDR2 SNTAGT. The CDR3 length is 15 residues. V lost 7 bases to trimming and J lost 8 bases; unmatched junction nucleotides: 7. The DNA of the CDR3 is TGTGCCAGCAAGAACGGGACTAGCGGGAGCTATGAGCAGTTCTTC. It is translated as CASKNGTSGSYEQFF.

The chain combines TRBV24-1 with TRBJ1-2; a possible D gene is TRBD1 (6 bases). The CDR3 consists of 15 residues. V was pared by 3 bases and J by 2 bases, with 12 bases between. Per the germline V gene, CDR1 is KGHDR and CDR2 is SFDVKD. CDR3 residues: CATSDPGQSNYGYTF. The DNA of the CDR3 is TGTGCCACCAGTGATCCGGGACAATCGAACTATGGCTACACCTTC.

The genes are TRBV21-1 and TRBJ1-1; the table names TRBD1, a call not compared with the DNA. TRBV21-1 is a pseudogene locus. The CDR3 sequence is 16 residues long. Written as DNA, the CDR3 is TGTGCCAGATTTACCGCCAGACAGGCGGGTCAGTTGGAAGCTTTCTTT. Residues: CARFTARQAGQLEAFF.

In its sample, this clonotype was seen a few times. The chain carries TRBV5-5 and TRBJ2-5, with D maybe TRBD1 (6 bases). The V and J ends lost 1 base and 2 bases respectively, with 12 bases between them. Germline CDR1 and CDR2: SGHKS and YYEKEE (reference sequence). This CDR3 contains 15 residues. The chain's CDR3 is CASSLSRDKQETQYF. CDR3 in DNA: TGTGCCAGCAGCTTGTCCCGGGACAAACAAGAGACCCAGTACTTC.

The chain carries TRBV5-1 and TRBJ2-7; D may match TRBD1 or TRBD2 (6 bases each). Germline CDR1 is SGHRS and CDR2 is YFSETQ. This CDR3 region has 14 residues. Trimming removed 4 bases from V and 5 bases from J, with 16 bases in between. CDR3 loop: CASSPPGGGNEQYF. The CDR3 region has the DNA TGCGCCAGCAGCCCCCCCGGAGGGGGTAACGAGCAGTACTTC. The full variable domain, in which reference TRBV5-1 and TRBJ2-7 provide the parts outside the CDR3, is KAGVTQTPRYLIKTRGQQVTLSCSPISGHRSVSWYQQTPGQGLQFLFEYFSETQRNKGNFPGRFSGRQFSNSRSEMNVSTLELGDSALYLCASSPPGGGNEQYFGPGTRLTVT.

The chain employs TRBV18 and TRBJ2-7; TRBD1 matches at 9 bases. V gave up 2 bases and J gave up 2 bases; unmatched junction bases: 7. The germline V gene encodes CDR1 KGHSH and CDR2 LQKENI. CDR3 size: 16 residues. Here the CDR3 DNA reads TGTGCCAGCTCACCAAGGAGTTGGACAGGGGCCTACGAGCAGTACTTC. This gives the protein CASSPRSWTGAYEQYF.

As to this clonotype: An end of the junction differs from the germline gene, which may be a read error. The V call is TRBV6-2 or TRBV6-3, the J call TRBJ2-1; D is perhaps TRBD1 (5 bases). This CDR3 region has 13 residues. The germline V gene has CDR1 MNHEY and CDR2 SVGEGT. In DNA form, the CDR3 reads TGTGCCAGCAGTAACTCCGCAGGGCATGAGCAGTTCTTC. Translating it yields CASSNSAGHEQFF.

This clonotype was seen repeatedly, ten times or more. The J gene is TRBJ2-3, the V gene TRBV20-1; D not resolved. Trimming took off 6 bases at V and 2 bases at J, with 12 bases between the two ends. CDR1 and CDR2 (germline): DFQATT, SNEGSKA (reference sequence). The CDR3 covers 13 residues. The DNA for the CDR3 is TGCAGTGCCCGACACAGTCTCACAGATACGCAGTATTTT. The encoded protein is CSARHSLTDTQYF.

This clonotype was seen more than once but under ten times. The gene calls are TRBV7-2 and TRBJ2-7, with a weak D call TRBD1 (5 bases). The CDR3 is 14 amino acids. CDR1 SGHTA and CDR2 FQGNSA come from the germline V gene. The germline V and J ends were trimmed by 6 bases and 2 bases, with 14 bases remaining between them. The CDR3 nucleotides are TGTGCCAGCAGTTGGGGCGCCGCAGCCTACGAGCAGTACTTC. It is translated as CASSWGAAAYEQYF.

A few counts support this clonotype. The chain links TRBV7-3 to TRBJ1-1; possibly TRBD1 for D (6 bases). The V and J ends lost 5 bases and 2 bases respectively, with 15 bases between them. CDR1 is SGHTA and CDR2 is FQGTGA in the germline V gene. This CDR3 contains 15 residues. The CDR3 sequence is CASSEQGPFNTEAFF. CDR3 DNA: TGTGCCAGCAGCGAACAGGGACCGTTCAACACTGAAGCTTTCTTT.

This clonotype was picked up a small number of times. CDR3 in DNA: TGTGCCAGCAGCTTTAATCATGAAAAACTGTTTTTT. Protein: CASSFNHEKLFF. The V and J genes are TRBV7-8 and TRBJ1-4; no clear D gene. The length of the CDR3 is 12 residues. Trimming removed 3 bases from V and 6 bases from J, with 5 bases in between. The germline V gene encodes CDR1 SGHVS and CDR2 FQNEAQ.

The V gene is TRBV9, the J gene TRBJ2-3; the match to TRBD2 covers 9 bases. Trimming removed 3 bases from V and 6 bases from J; junction bases left unmatched: 5. The CDR3 sequence is 14 residues long. CDR1 is SGDLS, CDR2 YYNGEE, per germline. Written as DNA, the CDR3 is TGTGCCAGCAGCGGACGCACTAGCGGGGATACGCAGTATTTT. This gives the protein CASSGRTSGDTQYF.